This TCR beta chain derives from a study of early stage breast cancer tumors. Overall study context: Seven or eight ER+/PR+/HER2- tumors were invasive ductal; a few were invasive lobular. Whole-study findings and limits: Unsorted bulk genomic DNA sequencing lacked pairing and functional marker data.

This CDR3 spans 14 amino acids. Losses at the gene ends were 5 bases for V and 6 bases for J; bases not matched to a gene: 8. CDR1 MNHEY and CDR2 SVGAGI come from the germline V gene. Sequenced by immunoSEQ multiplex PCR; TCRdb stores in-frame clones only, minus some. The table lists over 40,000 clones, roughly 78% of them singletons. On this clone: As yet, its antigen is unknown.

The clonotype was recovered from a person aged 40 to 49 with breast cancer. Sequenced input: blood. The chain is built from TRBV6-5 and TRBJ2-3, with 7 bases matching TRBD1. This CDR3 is CASSKDRVSDTQYF. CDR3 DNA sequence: TGTGCCAGCAGTAAAGACAGGGTCTCCGATACGCAGTATTTT.